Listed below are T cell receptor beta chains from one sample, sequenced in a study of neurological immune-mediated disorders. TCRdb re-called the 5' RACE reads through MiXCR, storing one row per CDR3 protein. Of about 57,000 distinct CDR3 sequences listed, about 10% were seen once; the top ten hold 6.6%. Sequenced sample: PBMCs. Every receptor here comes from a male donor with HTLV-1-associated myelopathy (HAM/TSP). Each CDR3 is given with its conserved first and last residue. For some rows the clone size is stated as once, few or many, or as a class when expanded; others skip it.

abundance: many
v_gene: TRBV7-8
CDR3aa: CASSLGDTLNQPQHF

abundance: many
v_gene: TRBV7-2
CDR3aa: CASSLMDADTQYF

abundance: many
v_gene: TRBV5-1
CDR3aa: CASSLAEVVDEQFF

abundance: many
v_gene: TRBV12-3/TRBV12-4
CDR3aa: CASSFGTKNEQFF

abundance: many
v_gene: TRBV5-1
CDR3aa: CASSFTSGGQETQYF

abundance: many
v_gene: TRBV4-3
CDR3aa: CASSQIAWDTGELFF

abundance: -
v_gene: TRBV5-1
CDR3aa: CASSPALAGNTGELFF

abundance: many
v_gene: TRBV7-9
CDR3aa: CASSLEGGNEQFF

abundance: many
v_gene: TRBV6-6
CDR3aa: CASSYSERGVYEQYF

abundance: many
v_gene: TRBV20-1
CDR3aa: CSARTSGEQYF

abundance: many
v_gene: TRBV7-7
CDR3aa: CASSLGPGTNEKLFF

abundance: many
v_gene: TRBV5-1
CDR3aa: CASSLQNTEAFF